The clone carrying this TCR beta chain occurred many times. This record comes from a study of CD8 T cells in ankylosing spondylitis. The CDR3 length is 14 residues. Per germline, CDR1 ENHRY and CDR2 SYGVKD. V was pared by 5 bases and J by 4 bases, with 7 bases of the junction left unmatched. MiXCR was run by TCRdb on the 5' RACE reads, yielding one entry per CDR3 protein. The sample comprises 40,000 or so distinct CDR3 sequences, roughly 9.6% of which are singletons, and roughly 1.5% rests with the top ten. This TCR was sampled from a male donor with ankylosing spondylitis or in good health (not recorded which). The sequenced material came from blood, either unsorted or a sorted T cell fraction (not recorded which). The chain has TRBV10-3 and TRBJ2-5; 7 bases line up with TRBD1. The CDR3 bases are TGTGCCATCAGTCGACAGGGTCAGGGAGAGACCCAGTACTTC. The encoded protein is CAISRQGQGETQYF.